This T cell receptor (beta chain) was identified during a study of T cells in Graves' hyperthyroidism and ophthalmopathy. Turning to the study itself: Peripheral blood was secured at the point of initial diagnosis, before any treatment.

This clonotype was observed at least ten times. What was amplified from RNA transcripts were TCR beta CDR3 regions. A set of HTBI primers served as the primers for a first-round RT-PCR of the TCR CDR3. A single record per CDR3 protein comes from TCRdb applying MiXCR to the multiplex PCR reads. The table has roughly 510,000 distinct CDR3 sequences, less than 25% seen once. The germline V gene encodes CDR1 PRHDT and CDR2 FYEKMQ (reference sequence). This CDR3 has 16 residues. V gave up 5 bases and J gave up 0 bases, with 11 bases separating them. The sample comprised blood. The sequence derives from a man aged 18 to 29 with Graves' hyperthyroidism. The rearrangement uses TRBV13 and TRBJ1-6; TRBD1 might be the D (5 bases). The CDR3: CASSPRGSSYNSPLHF. DNA of the CDR3: TGTGCCAGCAGCCCACGGGGGTCCTCCTATAATTCACCCCTCCACTTT.